The 3 T cell receptor beta chains below come from one sample, sequenced in a study of blood T cell repertoires in COVID-19. Here immunoSEQ multiplex PCR was the method, and the copy in TCRdb shows in-frame clones only, minus some. The table lists under 250,000 clones, roughly 89% of them singletons, with 2.5% to 3% in the top ten. The sequencing sample was made of PBMCs or T cells enriched from blood (not recorded which). Every receptor here comes from a woman in her thirties with acute COVID-19.

V is TRBV9 and J is TRBJ2-1; D perhaps matches TRBD1 (5 bases). Germline loops: CDR1 SGDLS, CDR2 YYNGEE. The CDR3 has 15 amino acids. Trimming left V 0 bases short and J 9 bases short, with 16 bases between. The CDR3 nucleotides read TGTGCCAGCAGCGTAGGGGGCGATGCGAGTGGTGAGCAGTTCTTC. It codes for CASSVGGDASGEQFF.

The chain links TRBV10-3 to TRBJ2-1, with 11 nucleotides matching TRBD2. The germline V gene has CDR1 ENHRY and CDR2 SYGVKD. The CDR3 is 18 residues long. J gave up 5 bases and V 2 bases, and 11 bases lay outside the gene matches. As DNA, the CDR3 is TGTGCCATCAGTGAGATGTTAACTAGCGGGGGCCCAAACAATGAGCAGTTCTTC. It specifies CAISEMLTSGGPNNEQFF.

The rearrangement links TRBV7-2 to TRBJ1-3, with a weak D call TRBD1 (6 bases). This CDR3 comprises 13 residues. Germline V lookup: CDR1 SGHTA, CDR2 FQGNSA. Trimming stripped 6 bases from V and 3 bases from J, with 9 bases between. CDR3 sequence reads: CASSTGHGNTIYF. As DNA, the CDR3 is TGTGCCAGCAGTACAGGGCATGGAAACACCATATATTTT.